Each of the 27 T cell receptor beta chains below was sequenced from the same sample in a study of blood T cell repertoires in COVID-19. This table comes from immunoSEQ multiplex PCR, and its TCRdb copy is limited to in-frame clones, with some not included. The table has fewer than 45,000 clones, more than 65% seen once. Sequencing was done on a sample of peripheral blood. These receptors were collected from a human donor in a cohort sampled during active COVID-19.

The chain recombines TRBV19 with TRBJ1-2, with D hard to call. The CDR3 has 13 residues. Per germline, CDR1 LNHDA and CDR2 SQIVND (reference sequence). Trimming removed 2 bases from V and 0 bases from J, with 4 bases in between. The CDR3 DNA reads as TGTGCCAGTAGTATAACTTCTAACTATGGCTACACCTTC. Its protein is CASSITSNYGYTF. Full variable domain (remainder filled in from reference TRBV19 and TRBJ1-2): DGGITQSPKYLFRKEGQNVTLSCEQNLNHDAMYWYRQDPGQGLRLIYYSQIVNDFQKGDIAEGYSVSREKKESFPLTVTSAQKNPTAFYLCASSITSNYGYTFGSGTRLTVV.

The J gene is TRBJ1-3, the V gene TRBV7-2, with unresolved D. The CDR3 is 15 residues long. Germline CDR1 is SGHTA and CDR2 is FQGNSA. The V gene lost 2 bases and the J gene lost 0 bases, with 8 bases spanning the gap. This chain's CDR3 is CASSLRHSSGNTIYF. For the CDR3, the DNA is TGTGCCAGCAGCTTACGACACTCCTCTGGAAACACCATATATTTT.

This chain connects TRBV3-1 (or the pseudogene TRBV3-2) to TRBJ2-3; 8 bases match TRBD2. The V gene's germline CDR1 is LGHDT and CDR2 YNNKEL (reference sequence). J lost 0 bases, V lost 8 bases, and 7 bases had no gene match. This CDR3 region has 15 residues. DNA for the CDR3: TGTGCCAGCGGCTGGAGACTAGCGAGCACAGATACGCAGTATTTT. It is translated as CASGWRLASTDTQYF.

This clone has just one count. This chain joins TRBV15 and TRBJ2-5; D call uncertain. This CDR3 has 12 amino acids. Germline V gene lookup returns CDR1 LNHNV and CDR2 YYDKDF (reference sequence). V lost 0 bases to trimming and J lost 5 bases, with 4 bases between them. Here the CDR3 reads CATSRDRETQYF. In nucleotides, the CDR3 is TGTGCCACCAGCAGAGATCGGGAGACCCAGTACTTC.

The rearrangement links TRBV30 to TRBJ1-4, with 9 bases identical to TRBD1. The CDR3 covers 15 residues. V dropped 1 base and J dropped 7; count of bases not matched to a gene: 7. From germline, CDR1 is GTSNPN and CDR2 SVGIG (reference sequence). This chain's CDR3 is CAWSAGTGRGEKLFF. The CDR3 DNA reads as TGTGCCTGGAGTGCCGGGACAGGGCGAGGTGAAAAACTGTTTTTT.

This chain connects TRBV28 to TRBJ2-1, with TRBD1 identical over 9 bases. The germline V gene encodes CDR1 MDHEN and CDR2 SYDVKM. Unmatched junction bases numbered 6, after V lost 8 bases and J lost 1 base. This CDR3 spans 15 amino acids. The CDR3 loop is CASAPGTGSYNEQFF. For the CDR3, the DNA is TGTGCCAGCGCCCCCGGGACAGGGTCCTACAATGAGCAGTTCTTC.

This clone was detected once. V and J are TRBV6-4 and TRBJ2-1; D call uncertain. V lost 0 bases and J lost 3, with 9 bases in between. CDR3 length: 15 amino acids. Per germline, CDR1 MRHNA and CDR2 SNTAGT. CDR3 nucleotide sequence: TGTGCCAGCAGTGACTCTTTCATAGACTACAATGAGCAGTTCTTC. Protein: CASSDSFIDYNEQFF.

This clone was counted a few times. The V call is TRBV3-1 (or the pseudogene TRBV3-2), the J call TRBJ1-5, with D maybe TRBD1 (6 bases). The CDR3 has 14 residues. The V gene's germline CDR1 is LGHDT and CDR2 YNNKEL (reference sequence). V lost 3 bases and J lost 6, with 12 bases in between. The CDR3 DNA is TGTGCCAGCAGCCACCCAGGGGCTAGTCAGCCCCAGCATTTT. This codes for CASSHPGASQPQHF.

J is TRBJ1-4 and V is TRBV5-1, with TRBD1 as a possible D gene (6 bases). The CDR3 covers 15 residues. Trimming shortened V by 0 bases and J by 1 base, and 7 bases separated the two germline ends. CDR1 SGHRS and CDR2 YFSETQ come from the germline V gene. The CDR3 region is CASSLGGQTNEKLFF. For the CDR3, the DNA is TGCGCCAGCAGCTTGGGGGGGCAAACTAATGAAAAACTGTTTTTT.

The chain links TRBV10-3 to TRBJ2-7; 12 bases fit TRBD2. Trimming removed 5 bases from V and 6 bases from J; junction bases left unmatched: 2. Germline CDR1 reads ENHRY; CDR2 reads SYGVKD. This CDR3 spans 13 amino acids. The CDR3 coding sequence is TGTGCCATCAGTCCACTAGCGGGAGGCGAGCAGTACTTC. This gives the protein CAISPLAGGEQYF.

In DNA form, the CDR3 reads TGTGCCAGCAGCTCCCGGGACAATCGGGCCTATGGCTACACCTTC. Protein product: CASSSRDNRAYGYTF. The gene calls are TRBV11-3 and TRBJ1-2, with D maybe TRBD1 (6 bases). Deletions cut 4 bases from V and 4 bases from J, with 16 bases between. CDR3 length equals 15 residues. Germline CDR1 and CDR2: SGHNT and YENEEA.

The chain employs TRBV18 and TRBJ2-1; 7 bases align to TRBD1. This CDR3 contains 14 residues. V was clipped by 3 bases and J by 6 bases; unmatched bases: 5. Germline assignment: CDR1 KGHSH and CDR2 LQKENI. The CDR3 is CASSPGQVPNEQFF. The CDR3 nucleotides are TGTGCCAGCTCACCCGGACAGGTTCCCAATGAGCAGTTCTTC.

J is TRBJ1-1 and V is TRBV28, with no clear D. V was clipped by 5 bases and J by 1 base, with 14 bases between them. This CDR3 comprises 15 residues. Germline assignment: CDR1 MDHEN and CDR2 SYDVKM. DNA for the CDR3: TGTGCCAGCAGTCCCCACACGGGGTGGAACACTGAAGCTTTCTTT. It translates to CASSPHTGWNTEAFF.

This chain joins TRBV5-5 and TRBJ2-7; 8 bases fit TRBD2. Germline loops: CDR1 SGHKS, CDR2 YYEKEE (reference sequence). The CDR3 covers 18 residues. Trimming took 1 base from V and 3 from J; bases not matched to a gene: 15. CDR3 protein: CASSLTPLSSGSVYEQYF. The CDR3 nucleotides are TGTGCCAGCAGCTTGACCCCGTTGTCCAGCGGGAGTGTCTACGAGCAGTACTTC.

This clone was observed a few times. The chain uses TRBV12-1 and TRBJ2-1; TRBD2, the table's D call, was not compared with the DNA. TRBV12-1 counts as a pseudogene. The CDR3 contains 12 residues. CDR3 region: CARGTSLHEQFF. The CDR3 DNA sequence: TGTGCCAGGGGGACTAGTCTGCATGAGCAGTTCTTC.

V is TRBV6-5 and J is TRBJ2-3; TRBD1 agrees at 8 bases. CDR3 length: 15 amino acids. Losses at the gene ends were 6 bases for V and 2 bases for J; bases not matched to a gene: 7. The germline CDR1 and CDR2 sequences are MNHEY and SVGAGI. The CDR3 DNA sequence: TGTGCCAGCAGAAACCGGGACAGGTCCACAGATACGCAGTATTTT. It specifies CASRNRDRSTDTQYF.

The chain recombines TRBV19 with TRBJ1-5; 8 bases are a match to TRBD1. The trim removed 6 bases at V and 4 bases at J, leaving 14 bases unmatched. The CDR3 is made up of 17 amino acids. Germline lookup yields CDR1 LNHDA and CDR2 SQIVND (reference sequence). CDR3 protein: CASSRGVDRGSNQPQHF. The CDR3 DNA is TGTGCCAGTAGCAGAGGGGTAGACAGGGGCTCGAATCAGCCCCAGCATTTT.

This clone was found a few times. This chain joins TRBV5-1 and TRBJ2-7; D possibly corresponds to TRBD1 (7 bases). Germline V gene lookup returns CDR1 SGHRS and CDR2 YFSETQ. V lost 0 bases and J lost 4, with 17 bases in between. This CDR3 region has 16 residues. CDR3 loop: CASSLESQGGRYEQYF. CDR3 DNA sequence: TGCGCCAGCAGCTTGGAGTCCCAGGGGGGACGGTACGAGCAGTACTTC.

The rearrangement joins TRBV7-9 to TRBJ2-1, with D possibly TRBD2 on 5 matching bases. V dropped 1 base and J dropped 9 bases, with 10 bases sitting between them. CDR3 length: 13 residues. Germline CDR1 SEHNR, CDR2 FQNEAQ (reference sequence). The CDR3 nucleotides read TGTGCCAGCAGCTTAGGGACTTCGGGTGAGCAGTTCTTC. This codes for CASSLGTSGEQFF. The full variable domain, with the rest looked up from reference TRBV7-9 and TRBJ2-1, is DTGVSQNPRHKITKRGQNVTFRCDPISEHNRLYWYRQTLGQGPEFLTYFQNEAQLEKSRLLSDRFSAERPKGSFSTLEIQRTEQGDSAMYLCASSLGTSGEQFFGPGTRLTVL.

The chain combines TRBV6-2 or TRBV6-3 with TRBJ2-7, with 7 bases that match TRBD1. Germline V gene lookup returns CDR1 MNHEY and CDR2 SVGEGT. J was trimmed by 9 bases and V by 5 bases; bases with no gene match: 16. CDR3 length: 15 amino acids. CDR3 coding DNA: TGTGCCAGCAGTAACCGTCGACAGGGCCGGGCTGGGCAGTACTTC. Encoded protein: CASSNRRQGRAGQYF.

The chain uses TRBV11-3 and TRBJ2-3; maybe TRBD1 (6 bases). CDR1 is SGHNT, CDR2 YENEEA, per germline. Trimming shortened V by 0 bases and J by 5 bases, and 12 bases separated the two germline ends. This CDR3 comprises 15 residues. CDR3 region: CASSLEQGVGDTQYF. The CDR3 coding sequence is TGTGCCAGCAGCTTAGAACAGGGAGTAGGAGATACGCAGTATTTT. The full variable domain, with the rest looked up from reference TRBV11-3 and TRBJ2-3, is EAGVVQSPRYKIIEKKQPVAFWCNPISGHNTLYWYLQNLGQGPELLIRYENEEAVDDSQLPKDRFSAERLKGVDSTLKIQPAELGDSAVYLCASSLEQGVGDTQYFGPGTRLTVL.

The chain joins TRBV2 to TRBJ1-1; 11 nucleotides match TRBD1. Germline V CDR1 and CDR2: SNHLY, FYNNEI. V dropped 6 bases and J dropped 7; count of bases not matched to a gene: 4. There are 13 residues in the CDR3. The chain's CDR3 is CASRGQGGSEAFF. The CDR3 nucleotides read TGTGCCAGCAGGGGACAGGGGGGGAGTGAAGCTTTCTTT. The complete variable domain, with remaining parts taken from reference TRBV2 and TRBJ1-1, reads EPEVTQTPSHQVTQMGQEVILRCVPISNHLYFYWYRQILGQKVEFLVSFYNNEISEKSEIFDDQFSVERPDGSNFTLKIRSTKLEDSAMYFCASRGQGGSEAFFGQGTRLTVV.

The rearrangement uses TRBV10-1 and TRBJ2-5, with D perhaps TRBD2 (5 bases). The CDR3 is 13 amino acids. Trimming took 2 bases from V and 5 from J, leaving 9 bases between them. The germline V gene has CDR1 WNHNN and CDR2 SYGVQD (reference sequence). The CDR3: CASSEGGSETQYF. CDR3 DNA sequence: TGCGCCAGCAGTGAGGGAGGTTCTGAGACCCAGTACTTC.

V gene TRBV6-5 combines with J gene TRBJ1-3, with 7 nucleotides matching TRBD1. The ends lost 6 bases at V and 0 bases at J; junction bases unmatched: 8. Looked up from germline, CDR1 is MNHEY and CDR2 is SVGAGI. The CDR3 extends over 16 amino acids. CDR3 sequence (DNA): TGTGCCAGCAGCTACGGACAGGCAAGCTCTGGAAACACCATATATTTT. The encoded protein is CASSYGQASSGNTIYF.

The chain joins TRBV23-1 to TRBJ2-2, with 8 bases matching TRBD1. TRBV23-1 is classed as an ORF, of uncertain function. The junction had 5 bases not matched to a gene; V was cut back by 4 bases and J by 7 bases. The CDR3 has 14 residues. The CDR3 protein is CASSRPQGDGELFF. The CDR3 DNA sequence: TGCGCCAGCAGTCGACCACAGGGGGACGGGGAGCTGTTTTTT.

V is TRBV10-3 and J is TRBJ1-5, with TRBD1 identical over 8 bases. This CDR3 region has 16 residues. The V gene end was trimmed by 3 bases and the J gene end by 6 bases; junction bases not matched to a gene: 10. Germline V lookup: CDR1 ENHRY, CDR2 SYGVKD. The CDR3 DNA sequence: TGTGCCATCAGTGAAGAGGGGCAGGGGGCACGTCAGCCCCAGCATTTT. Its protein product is CAISEEGQGARQPQHF.

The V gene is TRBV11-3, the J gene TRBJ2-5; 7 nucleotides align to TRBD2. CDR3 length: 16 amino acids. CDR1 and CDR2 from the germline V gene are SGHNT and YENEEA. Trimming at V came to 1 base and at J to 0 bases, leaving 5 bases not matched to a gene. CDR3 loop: CASSLGGRVHQETQYF. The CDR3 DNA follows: TGTGCCAGCAGCTTAGGGGGGAGGGTCCACCAAGAGACCCAGTACTTC.